The 29 T cell receptor beta chains below all came from one sample that was sequenced in a study of T cell responses to AZD1222 COVID-19 vaccine. The method was immunoSEQ multiplex PCR; TCRdb's version includes in-frame clones alone and lacks a portion of them. The table lists 140,000 or so clones, 89% of them singletons, with about 4.5% in the top ten. The source material was peripheral blood, sampled on day 0 of AZD1222 vaccination. All receptors come from an adult in good health.

The chain employs TRBV18 and TRBJ1-1, with D uncertain. V was pared by 3 bases and J by 5 bases, with 10 bases between. CDR1 is KGHSH and CDR2 is LQKENI in the germline V gene. The CDR3 is 13 residues long. CDR3 bases: TGTGCCAGCTCACCCTCCGAACTTACTGAAGCTTTCTTT. Its protein is CASSPSELTEAFF.

The V call is TRBV7-9, the J call TRBJ1-2; no clear D. Trimming took off 4 bases at V and 4 bases at J, with 13 bases between the two ends. The CDR3 has 14 amino acids. Germline lookup yields CDR1 SEHNR and CDR2 FQNEAQ (reference sequence). The CDR3 reads CASSSLHGSYGYTF. The CDR3 DNA sequence: TGTGCCAGCAGCTCCCTACACGGGAGCTATGGCTACACCTTC.

This clone occurred a few times. V usage is TRBV24-1 and J usage is TRBJ1-4, with D unresolved. The CDR3 extends over 18 amino acids. V was cut by 0 bases and J by 0 bases, with 13 bases left in between. Looked up from germline, CDR1 is KGHDR and CDR2 is SFDVKD. DNA of the CDR3: TGTGCCACCAGTGATTTGGGCGTAGGAGACACAACTAATGAAAAACTGTTTTTT. Its protein is CATSDLGVGDTTNEKLFF.

The V call is TRBV18, the J call TRBJ1-5, with 8 bases lining up with TRBD1. V was clipped by 5 bases and J by 9 bases; unmatched bases: 6. CDR1 is KGHSH, CDR2 LQKENI, per germline. This CDR3 region has 13 residues. The CDR3 reads CASSGQGLGPQHF. CDR3 DNA: TGTGCCAGCTCAGGACAGGGTCTTGGGCCCCAGCATTTT.

The chain is built from TRBV30 and TRBJ1-2; a possible D gene is TRBD1 (5 bases). Germline V gene sequence: CDR1 GTSNPN, CDR2 SVGIG (reference sequence). V was trimmed by 0 bases and J by 6 bases, leaving 20 bases between them. This CDR3 is 16 amino acids long. DNA for the CDR3: TGTGCCTGGAGTGTAATCATCGTCGGGGGACTGGATGGCTACACCTTC. Protein product: CAWSVIIVGGLDGYTF.

The genes are TRBV15 and TRBJ2-7; the D is unclear. From germline, CDR1 is LNHNV and CDR2 YYDKDF (reference sequence). Trimming cost V 5 bases and J 6 bases, with 11 bases left between them. The CDR3 contains 12 residues. CDR3 in DNA: TGTGCCACCAGCGGAAGTCCCGGCGAGCAGTACTTC. Protein sequence: CATSGSPGEQYF. The variable domain in full, completed from reference TRBV15 and TRBJ2-7, reads DAMVIQNPRYQVTQFGKPVTLSCSQTLNHNVMYWYQQKSSQAPKLLFHYYDKDFNNEADTPDNFQSRRPNTSFCFLDIRSPGLGDTAMYLCATSGSPGEQYFGPGTRLTVT.

In DNA, the CDR3 is TGTGCCAGCACCGCGACAGGGTTTGGTAATTCACCCCTCCACTTT. Encoded protein: CASTATGFGNSPLHF. The V gene is TRBV2, the J gene TRBJ1-6; 7 nucleotides match TRBD1. Germline-derived CDR1 and CDR2 are SNHLY and FYNNEI. Trimming cost V 7 bases and J 6 bases; bases outside gene matches: 9. The CDR3 is 15 amino acids.

V gene TRBV28 combines with J gene TRBJ1-1, with a tentative D call TRBD1 (5 bases). V gave up 6 bases and J gave up 4 bases, with 15 bases separating them. There are 14 residues in the CDR3. The germline gives CDR1 MDHEN, CDR2 SYDVKM. This chain's CDR3 is CASRGLSPGTEAFF. The CDR3 bases are TGTGCCAGCAGGGGGCTAAGCCCCGGCACTGAAGCTTTCTTT.

V gene TRBV10-3 combines with J gene TRBJ2-2, with unresolved D. Germline loops: CDR1 ENHRY, CDR2 SYGVKD. The CDR3 spans 15 residues. V was pared by 2 bases and J by 5 bases, with 12 bases between. CDR3 bases: TGTGCCATCAGTGAGGACGGCCTGGGGACCGGGGAGCTGTTTTTT. Its translation: CAISEDGLGTGELFF.

The gene calls are TRBV18 and TRBJ2-2; D is unresolved. Trimming took 3 bases from V and 3 from J, leaving 8 bases between them. Per germline, CDR1 KGHSH and CDR2 LQKENI. This CDR3 has 14 amino acids. CDR3: CASSPVGYTGELFF. Written as DNA, the CDR3 is TGTGCCAGCTCACCCGTCGGTTACACCGGGGAGCTGTTTTTT.

In this sample, this clone turned up once. The chain couples TRBV10-3 to TRBJ2-2; D gene unclear. The CDR3 contains 14 residues. Between the trimmed V and J ends, which lost 0 bases and 1 base, there was a span of 3 bases. CDR1 and CDR2 from the germline V gene are ENHRY and SYGVKD. Here the CDR3 reads CAISESGNTGELFF. CDR3 nucleotide sequence: TGTGCCATCAGTGAGTCTGGGAACACCGGGGAGCTGTTTTTT.

The CDR3 DNA reads as TGTGCCAGCTCCGGGGCAGTTAATGAAAAACTGTTTTTT. Its protein is CASSGAVNEKLFF. V gene TRBV7-2 combines with J gene TRBJ1-4, with D tentatively TRBD1 (5 bases). This CDR3 has 13 amino acids. Trimming left V 8 bases short and J 4 bases short, with 11 bases between. The germline gives CDR1 SGHTA, CDR2 FQGNSA.

The V call is TRBV7-2, the J call TRBJ1-5; TRBD1 matches at 8 bases. The length of the CDR3 is 13 residues. J was trimmed by 6 bases and V by 4 bases; bases with no gene match: 2. CDR1 and CDR2 (germline): SGHTA, FQGNSA. In DNA form, the CDR3 reads TGTGCCAGCAGCTCGACAGGGGCTCAGCCCCAGCATTTT. Amino acids: CASSSTGAQPQHF.

The CDR3, as DNA: TGTGCCAGCAGCTCCTCGGGACAGTTCACAGATACGCAGTATTTT. This sequence encodes CASSSSGQFTDTQYF. This chain uses TRBV5-5 with TRBJ2-3, with 7 bases aligning to TRBD1. Trimming at V came to 3 bases and at J to 2 bases, leaving 6 bases not matched to a gene. The CDR3 spans 15 residues. Germline assignment: CDR1 SGHKS and CDR2 YYEKEE (reference sequence).

With regard to this clone: Additional DNA sequences in this sample encode the identical CDR3. The CDR3 spells CASSITGISYNSPLHF. CDR3 bases: TGTGCCAGCAGTATAACAGGGATTTCCTATAATTCACCCCTCCACTTT. The J gene is TRBJ1-6, the V gene TRBV27; D might be TRBD1 (6 bases). CDR1 MNHEY and CDR2 SMNVEV come from the germline V gene (reference sequence). V gave up 5 bases and J gave up 1 base, with 12 bases separating them. The CDR3 is made up of 16 amino acids.

A single count supports this clone. V usage is TRBV7-9 and J usage is TRBJ1-1, with 9 bases aligning to TRBD1. The ends lost 5 bases at V and 6 bases at J; junction bases unmatched: 7. The CDR3 sequence is 14 residues long. Germline CDR1 reads SEHNR; CDR2 reads FQNEAQ (reference sequence). CDR3 DNA: TGTGCCAGCAGCACGGACAGGGGTGGGGCTGAAGCTTTCTTT. Protein: CASSTDRGGAEAFF.

In this sample, this clone turned up once. The chain joins TRBV19 to TRBJ2-1, with TRBD2 as a possible D gene (6 bases). From germline, CDR1 is LNHDA and CDR2 SQIVND (reference sequence). V was pared by 0 bases and J by 6 bases, with 12 bases between. The CDR3 has 15 residues. In DNA form, the CDR3 reads TGTGCCAGTAGTATAGATGCGGGACTGGGCAATGAGCAGTTCTTC. Translated, it gives CASSIDAGLGNEQFF.

This chain links TRBV2 with TRBJ2-3; D perhaps matches TRBD2 (6 bases). The germline V gene encodes CDR1 SNHLY and CDR2 FYNNEI. V was pared by 8 bases and J by 1 base, with 19 bases between. The CDR3 consists of 16 residues. As DNA, the CDR3 is TGTGCCAGCTCAAAAAGGCGGGAACTCGGCACAGATACGCAGTATTTT. Amino acid sequence: CASSKRRELGTDTQYF.

J is TRBJ1-1 and V is TRBV30, with no clear D. CDR1 is GTSNPN and CDR2 is SVGIG in the germline V gene (reference sequence). The CDR3 runs to 15 residues. Trimming cost V 3 bases and J 6 bases, with 20 bases left between them. The DNA of the CDR3 is TGTGCCTGGAGCTCCCTCGGCCTGGGTGTGGCTGAAGCTTTCTTT. Encoded protein: CAWSSLGLGVAEAFF. The full variable domain, with the rest looked up from reference TRBV30 and TRBJ1-1, is SQTIHQWPATLVQPVGSPLSLECTVEGTSNPNLYWYRQAAGRGLQLLFYSVGIGQISSEVPQNLSASRPQDRQFILSSKKLLLSDSGFYLCAWSSLGLGVAEAFFGQGTRLTVV.

This sequence joins TRBV5-5 and TRBJ1-5; D perhaps matches TRBD1 (5 bases). CDR3 length equals 18 residues. V was clipped by 0 bases and J by 3 bases, with 19 bases between them. Germline values: CDR1 SGHKS, CDR2 YYEKEE (reference sequence). Here the CDR3 reads CASSLEGQGVPLNQPQHF. Written as DNA, the CDR3 is TGTGCCAGCAGCTTGGAGGGGCAGGGCGTACCCCTCAATCAGCCCCAGCATTTT.

The chain has TRBV19 and TRBJ2-1, with 15 nucleotides matching TRBD2. Germline CDR1 and CDR2: LNHDA and SQIVND (reference sequence). Trimming cost V 5 bases and J 10 bases; bases outside gene matches: 0. This CDR3 contains 13 residues. The CDR3 coding sequence is TGTGCCAGTAGTGGGACTAGCGGGGGGGAGCAGTTCTTC. Translated: CASSGTSGGEQFF. The full variable domain, with the rest looked up from reference TRBV19 and TRBJ2-1, is DGGITQSPKYLFRKEGQNVTLSCEQNLNHDAMYWYRQDPGQGLRLIYYSQIVNDFQKGDIAEGYSVSREKKESFPLTVTSAQKNPTAFYLCASSGTSGGEQFFGPGTRLTVL.

The rearrangement uses TRBV27 and TRBJ1-2; D is perhaps TRBD1 (6 bases). Trimming cost V 5 bases and J 5 bases, with 9 bases left between them. The CDR3 is 12 amino acids. Germline CDR1 and CDR2: MNHEY and SMNVEV (reference sequence). The CDR3 is CASSPDSYGYTF. The CDR3 nucleotides read TGTGCCAGCAGTCCGGACAGTTATGGCTACACCTTC.

This clone was recorded only once. One junction end does not reproduce the germline sequence, and a read error may be involved. This chain links TRBV29-1 with TRBJ1-2; D is uncertain. This CDR3 has 12 residues. Germline V gene sequence: CDR1 SQVTM, CDR2 ANQGSEA. CDR3 in DNA: TGCAGCGTTGGCGGGATCCGGTCGCATATGGCCTTC. Translation gives CSVGGIRSHMAF.

The rearrangement uses TRBV2 and TRBJ2-2, with TRBD2 identical over 12 bases. Trimming cost V 6 bases and J 6 bases; bases outside gene matches: 8. Germline lookup yields CDR1 SNHLY and CDR2 FYNNEI. There are 16 residues in the CDR3. CDR3 protein: CASRPRLAGAPGELFF. In DNA form, the CDR3 reads TGTGCCAGCAGGCCAAGACTAGCGGGGGCCCCCGGGGAGCTGTTTTTT.

V usage is TRBV5-4 and J usage is TRBJ2-5; D remains unclear. CDR3 length equals 11 residues. Germline CDR1 and CDR2: SGHNT and YYREEE (reference sequence). The V end was cut by 4 bases, the J end by 4 bases, with 5 bases between. The CDR3: CASSGRETQYF. In nucleotides, the CDR3 is TGTGCCAGCAGCGGCCGAGAGACCCAGTACTTC.

This chain joins TRBV19 and TRBJ1-5; a weak D match, TRBD1 (6 bases). V lost 6 bases and J lost 2, with 20 bases in between. CDR3 length: 17 residues. Germline V gene lookup returns CDR1 LNHDA and CDR2 SQIVND (reference sequence). CDR3 DNA: TGTGCCAGTAGCACCCCCGCTGACCCAGGGGGCAATCAGCCCCAGCATTTT. Translated: CASSTPADPGGNQPQHF.

The CDR3 region has the DNA TGCGCCAGCAGCCAAGGGACGGGGAGCTCCTATAATTCACCCCTCCACTTT. It yields the protein CASSQGTGSSYNSPLHF. The chain recombines TRBV4-1 with TRBJ1-6; D is undetermined. This CDR3 has 17 amino acids. Germline V gives CDR1 MGHRA, CDR2 YSYEKL. With 1 base removed from V and 0 bases from J, the gap between germline ends came to 10 bases.

This clone came up once. The CDR3 reads CASSLDREGQPQHF. The CDR3 coding sequence is TGTGCCAGCTCACTCGACAGGGAGGGTCAGCCCCAGCATTTT. This sequence joins TRBV18 and TRBJ1-5; TRBD1 matches 7 bases. The ends lost 4 bases at V and 6 bases at J; junction bases unmatched: 6. The CDR3 extends over 14 amino acids. The germline V gene encodes CDR1 KGHSH and CDR2 LQKENI.

J is TRBJ2-3 and V is TRBV4-2; 9 nucleotides agree with TRBD2. The CDR3 runs 16 residues. The V and J ends lost 0 bases and 1 base, in that order; junction bases with no gene match: 2. Per the germline V gene, CDR1 is LGHNA and CDR2 is YNFKEQ. CDR3 protein: CASSQELAGGTDTQYF. DNA for the CDR3: TGTGCCAGCAGCCAAGAATTAGCGGGGGGCACAGATACGCAGTATTTT.